Listed here are 24 T cell receptor beta chains from one sample, sequenced in a study of cytomegalovirus exposure and HLA in healthy donors (dated 2017 in TCRdb). The library was built by means of the immunoSEQ multiplex PCR assay. The multiplex PCR relied on a mix of 60 forward primers for TCR Vbeta segments and 13 reverse primers for TCR Jbeta segments. Imported from immuneACCESS, the table was reduced by TCRdb to in-frame sequences with V and J called. These copies leave out some clones; in studies compared against another copy, an unresolved V gene accounts for under half, and the cause of the remainder is not known. The sample has around 97,000 clones on record, roughly 66% of them singletons. Jointly, the top ten make up 2.5% to 4% of the sample. Input material: PBMCs. The origin of the receptors is a woman between 45 and 65 years old in good health and CMV-seronegative.

V gene TRBV10-1 combines with J gene TRBJ1-1; D ambiguous. This CDR3 contains 8 residues. Germline V gene sequence: CDR1 WNHNN, CDR2 SYGVQD (reference sequence). Between the trimmed V and J ends, which lost 8 bases and 11 bases, there was a span of 6 bases. The CDR3 protein is CASLLAFF. In DNA, the CDR3 is TGCGCCAGCCTCCTCGCTTTCTTT.

The genes are TRBV28 and TRBJ1-2, with D tentatively TRBD1 (6 bases). Trimming pared 2 bases from V and 6 bases from J, leaving 13 bases between. This CDR3 is 14 amino acids long. Germline CDR1 and CDR2: MDHEN and SYDVKM. The CDR3 loop is CASSLLTPGDGYTF. The CDR3 DNA reads TGTGCCAGCAGTTTACTAACGCCAGGGGATGGCTACACCTTC.

The chain carries TRBV28 and TRBJ2-1, with a tentative D call TRBD2 (6 bases). Germline CDR1 reads MDHEN; CDR2 reads SYDVKM. The V gene lost 6 bases and the J gene lost 2 bases, with 11 bases spanning the gap. There are 14 residues in the CDR3. The CDR3 loop reads CASRWRGTYNEQFF. CDR3 DNA sequence: TGTGCCAGCAGATGGAGGGGTACCTACAATGAGCAGTTCTTC.

The chain joins TRBV5-1 to TRBJ1-1; 7 nucleotides match TRBD1. The CDR3 totals 16 residues. Germline V gene sequence: CDR1 SGHRS, CDR2 YFSETQ. V was clipped by 0 bases and J by 2 bases; unmatched bases: 7. CDR3 loop: CASSLGTGTVNTEAFF. Written as DNA, the CDR3 is TGCGCCAGCAGCTTGGGTACCGGGACAGTAAACACTGAAGCTTTCTTT.

The CDR3 reads CASSQDGTVGEKLFF. CDR3 nucleotide sequence: TGCGCCAGCAGCCAAGACGGGACAGTTGGTGAAAAACTGTTTTTT. The V call is TRBV4-1, the J call TRBJ1-4; 7 nucleotides align to TRBD1. V shed 0 bases and J 7 bases; nucleotides not matched to a gene: 5. This CDR3 is built from 15 residues. Germline CDR1 and CDR2: MGHRA and YSYEKL.

The chain combines TRBV28 with TRBJ1-1, with TRBD1 identical over 7 bases. The junction had 9 bases not matched to a gene; V was cut back by 7 bases and J by 4 bases. CDR3 length: 14 amino acids. Germline V gene sequence: CDR1 MDHEN, CDR2 SYDVKM. Written as DNA, the CDR3 is TGTGCCAGCAAGAACAGGGGAAGGTCCACTGAAGCTTTCTTT. Its protein is CASKNRGRSTEAFF.

The chain couples TRBV30 to TRBJ1-5, with 8 bases fitting TRBD1. The CDR3 is made up of 15 amino acids. Unmatched junction bases numbered 7, after V lost 1 base and J lost 5 bases. Germline V gene sequence: CDR1 GTSNPN, CDR2 SVGIG (reference sequence). In DNA form, the CDR3 reads TGTGCCTGGAGTGACCCCCAGGGGGCTTATCAGCCCCAGCATTTT. Translating gives CAWSDPQGAYQPQHF.

The V and J genes are TRBV5-6 and TRBJ2-7; 8 bases align to TRBD2. From germline, CDR1 is SGHDT and CDR2 YYEEEE. The CDR3 spans 17 residues. J was trimmed by 0 bases and V by 0 bases; bases with no gene match: 8. CDR3 sequence: CASSLAGLGLDSYEQYF. The CDR3 DNA reads TGTGCCAGCAGCTTGGCAGGGTTGGGACTAGACTCCTACGAGCAGTACTTC.

The V call is TRBV19, the J call TRBJ1-1, with 8 bases lining up with TRBD1. Per germline, CDR1 LNHDA and CDR2 SQIVND (reference sequence). V lost 3 bases and J lost 5; bases outside the gene matches: 17. The CDR3 consists of 18 residues. This CDR3 is CASSMNVRGQGAGTEAFF. DNA for the CDR3: TGTGCCAGTAGTATGAATGTGCGTGGGCAGGGGGCCGGGACTGAAGCTTTCTTT.

This chain links TRBV9 with TRBJ2-2; D perhaps matches TRBD2 (5 bases). In germline, CDR1 is SGDLS, CDR2 YYNGEE. Trimming removed 5 bases from V and 8 bases from J, with 19 bases in between. There are 15 residues in the CDR3. The CDR3 here is CASSDAGKSGGELFF. The DNA of the CDR3 is TGTGCCAGCAGTGACGCCGGGAAGTCCGGGGGGGAGCTGTTTTTT.

The J gene is TRBJ1-5, the V gene TRBV19; perhaps TRBD1 as D (5 bases). The V end was cut by 2 bases, the J end by 7 bases, with 15 bases between. CDR1 and CDR2 (germline): LNHDA, SQIVND (reference sequence). The CDR3 runs to 15 residues. The CDR3 coding sequence is TGTGCCAGTAGTATATACACAGGCTTGGGGCAGCCCCAGCATTTT. It specifies CASSIYTGLGQPQHF.

V gene TRBV7-2 combines with J gene TRBJ1-1; TRBD1 is a possible D gene (5 bases). This CDR3 has 14 residues. V was pared by 5 bases and J by 0 bases, with 10 bases between. CDR1 and CDR2 from the germline V gene are SGHTA and FQGNSA. This chain's CDR3 is CASSPGQVNTEAFF. Here the CDR3 DNA reads TGTGCCAGCAGCCCAGGGCAGGTGAACACTGAAGCTTTCTTT.

This chain joins TRBV5-1 and TRBJ2-7, with TRBD1 matching over 9 bases. The CDR3 is made up of 16 amino acids. Germline V gene lookup returns CDR1 SGHRS and CDR2 YFSETQ. Trimming at V came to 1 base and at J to 5 bases, leaving 10 bases not matched to a gene. The CDR3 loop reads CASSLFRDRVSHEQYF. The CDR3 region has the DNA TGCGCCAGCAGCTTGTTCAGGGACAGGGTATCCCACGAGCAGTACTTC. Supplemented by reference TRBV5-1 and TRBJ2-7, the full variable domain reads KAGVTQTPRYLIKTRGQQVTLSCSPISGHRSVSWYQQTPGQGLQFLFEYFSETQRNKGNFPGRFSGRQFSNSRSEMNVSTLELGDSALYLCASSLFRDRVSHEQYFGPGTRLTVT.

The gene calls are TRBV5-4 and TRBJ2-5; tentative D call: TRBD1 (5 bases). Germline CDR1 reads SGHNT; CDR2 reads YYREEE (reference sequence). The CDR3 sequence is 14 residues long. V was pared by 5 bases and J by 0 bases, with 11 bases between. CDR3 region: CASRVDRHQETQYF. The CDR3 DNA reads as TGTGCCAGCAGAGTAGACAGACACCAAGAGACCCAGTACTTC. The complete variable domain, with remaining parts taken from reference TRBV5-4 and TRBJ2-5, reads ETGVTQSPTHLIKTRGQQVTLRCSSQSGHNTVSWYQQALGQGPQFIFQYYREEENGRGNFPPRFSGLQFPNYSSELNVNALELDDSALYLCASRVDRHQETQYFGPGTRLLVL.

This clone has only a few counts. An end of the junction differs from the germline gene, which may be a read error. The chain recombines TRBV7-7 with TRBJ2-3; 10 positions agree with TRBD2. The germline V gene has CDR1 SSHAT and CDR2 FNYEAQ (reference sequence). This CDR3 is 14 amino acids long. The CDR3 DNA is TGTGCTAGCAGCAGGACTAGCGGAGGAGATACGCAGTATTTT. Translating gives CASSRTSGGDTQYF.

The V call is TRBV7-3, the J call TRBJ2-3; 7 bases are a match to TRBD1. Trimming took 7 bases from V and 0 from J; bases not matched to a gene: 4. There are 14 residues in the CDR3. CDR1 is SGHTA, CDR2 FQGTGA, per germline. The CDR3 loop is CASTNRGSTDTQYF. DNA for the CDR3: TGTGCCAGCACGAACAGGGGCAGCACAGATACGCAGTATTTT.

This clone was seen a few times. V usage is TRBV15 and J usage is TRBJ1-5; D remains ambiguous. The CDR3 is made up of 15 amino acids. Per the germline V gene, CDR1 is LNHNV and CDR2 is YYDKDF (reference sequence). The germline V and J ends were trimmed by 0 bases and 5 bases, with 11 bases remaining between them. As DNA, the CDR3 is TGTGCCACCAGCAGAGATTACGGCACAGATCAGCCCCAGCATTTT. Amino acids: CATSRDYGTDQPQHF. Together with reference TRBV15 and TRBJ1-5, the CDR3 gives the full variable domain: DAMVIQNPRYQVTQFGKPVTLSCSQTLNHNVMYWYQQKSSQAPKLLFHYYDKDFNNEADTPDNFQSRRPNTSFCFLDIRSPGLGDTAMYLCATSRDYGTDQPQHFGDGTRLSIL.

The table lists this clone with a count of one. The chain carries TRBV6-1 and TRBJ2-3, with 8 bases lining up with TRBD2. The junction had 8 bases not matched to a gene; V was cut back by 2 bases and J by 1 base. CDR3 size: 17 residues. Per the germline V gene, CDR1 is MNHNS and CDR2 is SASEGT. As DNA, the CDR3 is TGTGCCAGCAGTGAAACTCCCGGGGGGGGAGGCACAGATACGCAGTATTTT. This translates into CASSETPGGGGTDTQYF.

Here the CDR3 DNA reads TGTGCCAGTAGTATCCGGGGGGGGGCCTACAATGAGCAGTTCTTC. Translated: CASSIRGGAYNEQFF. The chain uses TRBV19 and TRBJ2-1; 8 nucleotides line up with TRBD2. J gave up 2 bases and V 3 bases, and 3 bases lay outside the gene matches. Germline CDR1 is LNHDA and CDR2 is SQIVND (reference sequence). The CDR3 extends over 15 amino acids.

The sample holds a few counts of this clone. The chain links TRBV7-2 to TRBJ2-1; no definite D call. The V gene's germline CDR1 is SGHTA and CDR2 FQGNSA. The CDR3 is 11 residues long. V was shortened by 1 base and J by 9 bases, with 4 bases between the two germline ends. This chain's CDR3 is CASSLGSEQFF. The CDR3 region has the DNA TGTGCCAGCAGCTTAGGTAGTGAGCAGTTCTTC.

The genes are TRBV2 and TRBJ1-6, with 12 bases identical to TRBD1. The CDR3 extends over 15 amino acids. The ends lost 8 bases at V and 5 bases at J; junction bases unmatched: 4. CDR1 is SNHLY and CDR2 is FYNNEI in the germline V gene. CDR3 sequence: CASRDRGPDNSPLHF. Here the CDR3 DNA reads TGTGCCAGCCGGGACAGGGGGCCGGATAATTCACCCCTCCACTTT. The full variable domain, completed using reference TRBV2 and TRBJ1-6, is EPEVTQTPSHQVTQMGQEVILRCVPISNHLYFYWYRQILGQKVEFLVSFYNNEISEKSEIFDDQFSVERPDGSNFTLKIRSTKLEDSAMYFCASRDRGPDNSPLHFGNGTRLTVT.

V gene TRBV10-3 combines with J gene TRBJ1-2; 9 bases align to TRBD1. V lost 6 bases to trimming and J lost 7 bases; unmatched junction nucleotides: 3. CDR3 size: 12 residues. Germline V gene sequence: CDR1 ENHRY, CDR2 SYGVKD. The CDR3 DNA reads as TGTGCCATCAGACAGGACAGGGGTGGCTACACCTTC. It codes for CAIRQDRGGYTF.

The chain has TRBV5-1 and TRBJ2-5, with D possibly matching TRBD1 (5 bases). From germline, CDR1 is SGHRS and CDR2 YFSETQ. V was cut by 6 bases and J by 4 bases, with 16 bases left in between. This CDR3 contains 14 residues. CDR3 amino acids: CASNARQSVETQYF. Here the CDR3 DNA reads TGCGCCAGCAACGCCCGACAGAGTGTAGAGACCCAGTACTTC.

This clone was seen more than once but under ten times. V gene TRBV4-2 combines with J gene TRBJ2-4; TRBD1 matches 7 bases. V lost 0 bases to trimming and J lost 8 bases; unmatched junction nucleotides: 4. The CDR3 is 14 residues long. The germline gives CDR1 LGHNA, CDR2 YNFKEQ. CDR3 nucleotide sequence: TGTGCCAGCAGCCAAGATCCCGACAGGGACATTCAGTACTTC. Encoded protein: CASSQDPDRDIQYF.